The rows below give T cell receptor beta chains drawn from one sample of a study of regulatory T cells in long-lasting Graves disease. From the multiplex PCR reads, TCRdb called clonotypes with MiXCR, one entry per CDR3 protein. The profile shows 400,000 to 500,000 distinct CDR3 sequences, around 16% of them singletons. These data also formed part of another study, on T cells in Graves' hyperthyroidism and ophthalmopathy.

The sequencing used peripheral blood mononuclear cells (PBMCs), collected at new diagnosis, from a patient treated with antithyroid drugs. These receptors all come from a woman aged 40 to 50 with Graves disease. The CDR3 runs from the conserved cysteine through the conserved F or W. A D gene is named only where the DNA matches it firmly. Only some rows state a clone size, as once, few, many or a class for expanded clones.

cdr3_length,j_call,clone_size,v_call,d_call,cdr3_aa,cdr3_nt
18,TRBJ1-1,NA,TRBV6-5,NA,CASSYSGLSSGANTEAFF,TGTGCCAGCAGTTACTCGGGGCTTTCTAGCGGGGCGAACACTGAAGCTTTCTTT
15,TRBJ2-5,many,TRBV18,NA,CASSAIARGQETQYF,TGTGCCAGCTCAGCGATAGCCAGGGGACAAGAGACCCAGTACTTC
15,TRBJ2-7,few,TRBV5-1,NA,CASSLDPGDIYEQYF,TGCGCCAGCAGCTTGGACCCGGGAGACATCTACGAGCAGTACTTC
16,TRBJ1-6,NA,TRBV4-1,TRBD1,CASSREQGAMDSPLHF,TGCGCCAGCAGTAGAGAACAGGGGGCGATGGATTCACCCCTCCACTTT
16,TRBJ2-7,many,TRBV18,TRBD2,CASSPLTSGRRDEQYF,TGTGCCAGCTCACCCTTGACTAGCGGGAGGCGGGACGAGCAGTACTTC
12,TRBJ2-7,NA,TRBV9,NA,CASSVQGGEQYF,TGTGCCAGCAGCGTCCAGGGGGGCGAGCAGTACTTC
13,TRBJ1-6,many,TRBV10-3,TRBD1,CAITGQGSAPLHF,TGTGCCATCACCGGACAGGGGAGCGCACCCCTCCACTTT
16,TRBJ2-1,NA,TRBV7-9,NA,CASSLIGRAQFNEQFF,TGTGCCAGCAGCTTAATTGGAAGGGCTCAATTCAATGAGCAGTTCTTC
14,TRBJ1-6,many,TRBV7-2,TRBD1,CASSPRQGPSPLHF,TGTGCCAGCAGCCCTAGACAGGGGCCTTCACCCCTCCACTTT
17,TRBJ2-7,few,TRBV6-9,NA,CASRHKPHTMRVHEQYF,TGTGCCAGCAGACATAAACCCCACACCATGCGGGTCCACGAGCAGTACTTC
14,TRBJ2-5,many,TRBV7-9,TRBD1,CASSKTGFRETQYF,TGTGCCAGCAGCAAGACAGGGTTCAGGGAGACCCAGTACTTC
15,TRBJ2-7,many,TRBV10-3,NA,CAISEVDPPGYGQYF,TGTGCCATCAGTGAAGTGGACCCCCCAGGCTACGGGCAGTACTTC
12,TRBJ2-2,many,TRBV7-3,NA,CASGLGNGELFF,TGTGCCAGCGGGTTAGGCAACGGGGAGCTGTTTTTT
12,TRBJ2-1,NA,TRBV7-8,NA,CASSSEGVEQFF,TGTGCCAGCAGCTCAGAGGGGGTTGAGCAGTTCTTC
18,TRBJ2-1,NA,TRBV5-1,NA,CASSLAASLASSYNEQFF,TGCGCCAGCAGCTTGGCCGCCTCCCTAGCGAGCTCCTACAATGAGCAGTTCTTC
16,TRBJ2-3,few,TRBV10-3,TRBD2,CAISERVAGATDTQYF,TGTGCCATCAGTGAGAGGGTAGCGGGAGCCACAGATACGCAGTATTTT
15,TRBJ2-1,many,TRBV5-8,NA,CASSLEASRLDEQFF,TGTGCCAGCAGCTTGGAGGCTAGCAGGTTGGATGAGCAGTTCTTC
13,TRBJ1-4,many,TRBV3-1,NA,CASSQDVNEKLFF,TGTGCCAGCAGCCAAGATGTTAATGAAAAACTGTTTTTT
15,TRBJ1-5,many,TRBV6-1,NA,CASSFRDIVNQPQHF,TGTGCCAGCAGCTTCCGAGACATCGTCAATCAGCCCCAGCATTTT
15,TRBJ2-7,many,TRBV10-3,TRBD1,CAISDPRTGAYEQYF,TGTGCCATCAGTGACCCCCGAACAGGGGCCTACGAGCAGTACTTC
16,TRBJ1-2,many,TRBV28,TRBD1,CASSSTRTGLGSGYTF,TGTGCCAGCAGTTCTACAAGGACAGGGTTAGGGTCTGGCTACACCTTC
13,TRBJ1-2,many,TRBV6-1,NA,CASRAQGGYGYTF,TGTGCCAGCAGAGCACAGGGAGGCTATGGCTACACCTTC
15,TRBJ1-4,many,TRBV18,NA,CASSPPGATNEKLFF,TGTGCCAGCTCACCACCAGGGGCAACTAATGAAAAACTGTTTTTT